This TCR beta chain was obtained from a study of blood T cell repertoires in COVID-19. Study overall: Material from acute and convalescent COVID-19 was sourced from the United States, Italy and Spain. PBMCs, B-cell-depleted T cells, or T cells provided the cDNA or gDNA that made up the material.

Germline V gene data show CDR1 as SGHKS and CDR2 as YYEKEE (reference sequence). This CDR3 region has 16 residues. The trim removed 0 bases at V and 5 bases at J, leaving 7 bases unmatched. Seattle researchers signed up patients amid active infection and tracked them longitudinally. Authors' methods: Estimation of nucleated cell counts was performed using reference gene primer amplification. Generated by immunoSEQ multiplex PCR, the TCRdb table keeps only in-frame clones and is missing some. V and J calls and clone size are those listed in that table; D and trimming were worked out from the DNA. The table includes approximately 290,000 clones, 84% detected once.

The rearrangement uses TRBV5-5 and TRBJ2-5; 10 bases fit TRBD1. This clonotype was obtained from a person aged 70 to 80 with COVID-19, enrolled during active disease. The sequenced sample was peripheral blood. As DNA, the CDR3 is TGTGCCAGCAGCTTGGTAGAGACAGGGGGCTGGGAGACCCAGTACTTC. This sequence encodes CASSLVETGGWETQYF.